This TCR beta chain is from a study of response to subunit inactivated influenza vaccine. Study-level points and caveats: The authors suggested that every seasonal influenza vaccination recruits few new T cells.

For this clonotype: Antigen unknown.

This CDR3 contains 16 residues. The J segment lost 5 bases and the V segment lost 0 bases, leaving 6 bases of the junction unmatched. Germline CDR1 and CDR2: DFQATT and SNEGSKA (reference sequence). TCRdb re-called the RT-PCR reads through MiXCR, storing one row per CDR3 protein. The data contain some 600,000 distinct CDR3 sequences, about 14% of them singletons. This chain links TRBV20-1 with TRBJ2-2; 10 nucleotides align to TRBD1. Sequenced here: PBMCs from blood, sampled roughly 2 weeks before vaccination. This TCR was sampled from a man aged 50-59 years who received an inactivated influenza vaccine. CDR3 sequence reads: CSARESPGQGTGELFF. The CDR3 DNA follows: TGCAGTGCTAGAGAGAGCCCGGGACAGGGGACCGGGGAGCTGTTTTTT.